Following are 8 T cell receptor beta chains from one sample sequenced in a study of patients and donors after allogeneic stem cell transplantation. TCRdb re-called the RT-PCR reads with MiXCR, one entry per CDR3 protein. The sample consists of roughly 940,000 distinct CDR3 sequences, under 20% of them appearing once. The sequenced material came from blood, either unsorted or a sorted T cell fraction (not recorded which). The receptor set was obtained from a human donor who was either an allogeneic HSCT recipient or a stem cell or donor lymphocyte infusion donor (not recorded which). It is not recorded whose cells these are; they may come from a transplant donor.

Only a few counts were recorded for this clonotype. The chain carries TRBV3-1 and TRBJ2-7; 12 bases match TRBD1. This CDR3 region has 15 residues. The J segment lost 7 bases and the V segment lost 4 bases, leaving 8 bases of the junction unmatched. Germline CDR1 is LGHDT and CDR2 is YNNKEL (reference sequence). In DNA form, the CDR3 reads TGTGCCAGCAGCCCAGGGGACAGGGGGCGAGGAGAGCAGTACTTC. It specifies CASSPGDRGRGEQYF.

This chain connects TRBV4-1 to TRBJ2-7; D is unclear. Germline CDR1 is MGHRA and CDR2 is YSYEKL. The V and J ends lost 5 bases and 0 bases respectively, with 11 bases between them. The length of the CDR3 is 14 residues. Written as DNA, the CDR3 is TGCGCCAGCAGCATAACACCGAGCTCCTACGAGCAGTACTTC. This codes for CASSITPSSYEQYF.

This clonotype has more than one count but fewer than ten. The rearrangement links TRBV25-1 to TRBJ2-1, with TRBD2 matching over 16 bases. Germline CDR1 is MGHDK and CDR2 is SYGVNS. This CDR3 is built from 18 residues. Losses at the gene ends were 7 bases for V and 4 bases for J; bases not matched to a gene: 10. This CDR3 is CASTPLGTSGGVYNEQFF. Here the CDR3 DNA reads TGTGCCAGCACCCCTCTGGGGACTAGCGGGGGGGTTTACAATGAGCAGTTCTTC. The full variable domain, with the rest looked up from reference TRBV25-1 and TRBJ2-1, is EADIYQTPRYLVIGTGKKITLECSQTMGHDKMYWYQQDPGMELHLIHYSYGVNSTEKGDLSSESTVSRIRTEHFPLTLESARPSHTSQYLCASTPLGTSGGVYNEQFFGPGTRLTVL.

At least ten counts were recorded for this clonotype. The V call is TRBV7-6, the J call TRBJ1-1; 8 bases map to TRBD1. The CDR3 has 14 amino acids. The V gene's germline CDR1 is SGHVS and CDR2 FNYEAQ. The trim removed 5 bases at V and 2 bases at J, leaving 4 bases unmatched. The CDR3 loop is CASSEDRANTEAFF. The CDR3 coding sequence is TGTGCCAGCAGCGAGGACAGGGCAAACACTGAAGCTTTCTTT. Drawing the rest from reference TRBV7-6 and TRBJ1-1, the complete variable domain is GAGVSQSPRYKVTKRGQDVALRCDPISGHVSLYWYRQALGQGPEFLTYFNYEAQQDKSGLPNDRFSAERPEGSISTLTIQRTEQRDSAMYRCASSEDRANTEAFFGQGTRLTVV.

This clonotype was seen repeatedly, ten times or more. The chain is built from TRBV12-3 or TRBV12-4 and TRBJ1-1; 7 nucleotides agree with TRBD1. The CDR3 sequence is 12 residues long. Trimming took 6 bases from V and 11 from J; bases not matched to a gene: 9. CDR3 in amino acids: CASSLRQGDAFF. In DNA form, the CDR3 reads TGTGCCAGCAGCCTCAGACAGGGAGACGCTTTCTTT.

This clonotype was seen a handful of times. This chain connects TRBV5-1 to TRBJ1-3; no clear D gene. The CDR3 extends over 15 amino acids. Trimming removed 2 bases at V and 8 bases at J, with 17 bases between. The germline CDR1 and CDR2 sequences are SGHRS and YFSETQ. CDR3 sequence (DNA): TGCGCCAGCAGCTTAGACGGGCCTCTGGAATACACCATATATTTT. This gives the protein CASSLDGPLEYTIYF.

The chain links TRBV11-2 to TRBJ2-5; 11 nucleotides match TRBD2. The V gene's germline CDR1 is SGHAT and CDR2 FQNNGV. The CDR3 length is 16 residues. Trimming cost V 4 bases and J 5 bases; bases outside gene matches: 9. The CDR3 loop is CASSSLAGGRGETQYF. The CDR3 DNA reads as TGTGCCAGCAGCTCCTTAGCGGGAGGGCGAGGGGAGACCCAGTACTTC.

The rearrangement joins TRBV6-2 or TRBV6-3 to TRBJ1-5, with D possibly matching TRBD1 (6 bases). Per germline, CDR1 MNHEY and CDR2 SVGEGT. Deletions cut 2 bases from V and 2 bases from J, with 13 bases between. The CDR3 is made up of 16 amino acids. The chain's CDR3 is CASSYERGDGNQPQHF. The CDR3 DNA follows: TGTGCCAGCAGTTACGAGAGGGGGGACGGCAATCAGCCCCAGCATTTT.